A selection of T cell receptor beta chains follows, all from one sample in a study of OX40 agonist ivuxolimab in advanced cancers. The table came from immunoSEQ multiplex PCR; TCRdb's copy has only in-frame clones and leaves some out. Here the sample spans about 52,000 clones, approximately 88% being singletons. The material sequenced was CD4+ or CD8+ T cells sorted from blood, taken in a trial of the OX40 agonist ivuxolimab. All receptors come from an adult with an advanced solid tumor such as melanoma, head and neck, liver or kidney cancer. The CDR3 runs from the conserved cysteine through the conserved F or W. A D gene is named only where the DNA matches it firmly. Not every row has a clone size; where given, it reads once, few, many or a size class.

D: -; size: -; V: TRBV5-1; J: TRBJ1-6; CDR3: CASSTGDRVSPLHF; DNA: TGCGCCAGCAGCACGGGGGATCGTGTTTCACCCCTCCACTTT
D: -; size: -; V: TRBV14; J: TRBJ1-1; CDR3: CASSQGVVTFF; DNA: TGTGCCAGCAGCCAAGGCGTCGTAACTTTCTTT
D: -; size: -; V: TRBV7-3; J: TRBJ1-1; CDR3: CASSLRGPGTEAFF; DNA: TGTGCCAGCAGCTTAAGGGGCCCTGGGACTGAAGCTTTCTTT
D: -; size: -; V: TRBV6-1; J: TRBJ1-2; CDR3: CASSEDLKTAYGYTF; DNA: TGTGCCAGCAGTGAAGATCTTAAGACAGCCTATGGCTACACCTTC
D: TRBD1; size: once; V: TRBV5-8; J: TRBJ2-7; CDR3: CASSLGQGDEQYF; DNA: TGTGCCAGCAGCTTGGGGCAGGGGGACGAGCAGTACTTC
D: -; size: -; V: TRBV10-3; J: TRBJ2-1; CDR3: CAISEGGSYNEQFF; DNA: TGTGCCATCAGTGAGGGGGGCAGCTACAATGAGCAGTTCTTC
D: TRBD1; size: -; V: TRBV5-1; J: TRBJ1-2; CDR3: CASSQRTGSNYGYTF; DNA: TGCGCCAGCAGCCAGAGGACAGGGAGTAACTATGGCTACACCTTC
D: -; size: -; V: TRBV7-9; J: TRBJ1-2; CDR3: CASSPQGGGANYGYTF; DNA: TGTGCCAGCAGCCCTCAGGGCGGTGGAGCTAACTATGGCTACACCTTC
D: TRBD2; size: -; V: TRBV27; J: TRBJ2-5; CDR3: CASSTLRASERGRETQYF; DNA: TGTGCCAGCAGTACCCTCCGGGCCTCGGAGCGGGGACGAGAGACCCAGTACTTC
D: -; size: few; V: TRBV4-1; J: TRBJ2-3; CDR3: CASSHAPWRGVADTQYF; DNA: TGCGCCAGCAGCCATGCTCCTTGGAGGGGGGTGGCAGATACGCAGTATTTT
D: -; size: -; V: TRBV9; J: TRBJ1-2; CDR3: CASSIMDTSNYGYTF; DNA: TGTGCCAGCAGCATTATGGACACCTCTAACTATGGCTACACCTTC
D: TRBD2; size: -; V: TRBV7-9; J: TRBJ2-3; CDR3: CASSSTVAGEGDTQYF; DNA: TGTGCCAGCAGCTCCACGGTAGCGGGAGAGGGAGATACGCAGTATTTT
D: -; size: -; V: TRBV7-2; J: TRBJ2-7; CDR3: CASSLGGTAIYEQYF; DNA: TGTGCCAGCAGCTTAGGCGGGACAGCCATCTACGAGCAGTACTTC
D: -; size: -; V: TRBV9; J: TRBJ2-1; CDR3: CASSPNFYNEQFF; DNA: TGTGCCAGCAGCCCAAACTTCTACAATGAGCAGTTCTTC
D: -; size: -; V: TRBV2; J: TRBJ1-6; CDR3: CASRGGGDGLYNSPLHF; DNA: TGTGCCAGCAGGGGGGGCGGGGACGGCCTCTATAATTCACCCCTCCACTTT
D: -; size: -; V: TRBV19; J: TRBJ1-1; CDR3: CAQRGCLYTEAFF; DNA: TGTGCCCAAAGGGGGTGTTTGTACACTGAAGCTTTCTTT
D: -; size: -; V: TRBV28; J: TRBJ1-5; CDR3: CAITRGSGQPQHF; DNA: TGTGCCATCACAAGGGGGAGCGGGCAGCCCCAGCATTTT
D: -; size: -; V: TRBV5-1; J: TRBJ1-2; CDR3: CASRGGESHGYTF; DNA: TGCGCCAGCAGAGGGGGAGAGAGTCACGGCTACACCTTC
D: TRBD1; size: few; V: TRBV6-6; J: TRBJ2-7; CDR3: CASSYQRTGKEQYF; DNA: TGTGCCAGCAGTTACCAACGGACAGGGAAGGAGCAGTACTTC
D: -; size: -; V: TRBV15; J: TRBJ1-5; CDR3: CATSRDPRFVYSNQPQHF; DNA: TGTGCCACCAGCAGAGATCCGAGGTTCGTCTATAGCAATCAGCCCCAGCATTTT
D: -; size: -; V: TRBV25-1; J: TRBJ1-4; CDR3: CATVQEANEKLFF; DNA: TGTGCCACCGTACAGGAGGCTAATGAAAAACTGTTTTTT
D: TRBD1; size: -; V: TRBV28; J: TRBJ1-2; CDR3: CASSWTGAGYGYTF; DNA: TGTGCCAGCAGTTGGACAGGGGCGGGCTATGGCTACACCTTC
D: -; size: -; V: TRBV29-1; J: TRBJ2-3; CDR3: CSVGGATTDTQYF; DNA: TGCAGCGTTGGGGGGGCAACCACAGATACGCAGTATTTT
D: -; size: -; V: TRBV7-9; J: TRBJ2-1; CDR3: CASSPVGQHIYNEQFF; DNA: TGTGCCAGCAGCCCCGTCGGACAACATATATACAATGAGCAGTTCTTC
D: -; size: -; V: TRBV29-1; J: TRBJ2-5; CDR3: CSVLRYLKEAQYF; DNA: TGCAGCGTTCTAAGGTACCTAAAAGAGGCCCAGTACTTC
D: TRBD2; size: -; V: TRBV5-1; J: TRBJ2-5; CDR3: CASSARIAGGQETQYF; DNA: TGCGCCAGCAGCGCAAGGATAGCGGGGGGCCAAGAGACCCAGTACTTC
D: -; size: -; V: TRBV27; J: TRBJ1-2; CDR3: CASAPPQGGYTF; DNA: TGTGCCAGCGCCCCCCCGCAGGGTGGCTACACCTTC
D: -; size: -; V: TRBV10-1; J: TRBJ1-3; CDR3: CASSESKGSGNTIYF; DNA: TGCGCCAGCAGTGAGTCGAAGGGGTCTGGAAACACCATATATTTT
D: -; size: -; V: TRBV9; J: TRBJ2-5; CDR3: CASSKTGTSETQYF; DNA: TGTGCCAGCAGCAAAACCGGGACTTCAGAGACCCAGTACTTC
D: TRBD2; size: -; V: TRBV27; J: TRBJ2-1; CDR3: CASAQREGRGQFF; DNA: TGTGCCAGTGCCCAGCGGGAGGGCCGGGGACAGTTCTTC
D: -; size: -; V: TRBV29-1; J: TRBJ2-5; CDR3: CSVDSRYQETQYF; DNA: TGCAGCGTTGATTCACGGTACCAAGAGACCCAGTACTTC
D: -; size: -; V: TRBV18; J: TRBJ2-4; CDR3: CASSPRQVESEAKNIQYF; DNA: TGTGCCAGCTCACCACGCCAGGTGGAGTCGGAAGCCAAAAACATTCAGTACTTC
D: -; size: -; V: TRBV28; J: TRBJ2-2; CDR3: CASSLFHGGGELFF; DNA: TGTGCCAGCAGTCTCTTCCACGGTGGCGGGGAGCTGTTTTTT
D: TRBD1; size: -; V: TRBV11-2; J: TRBJ2-1; CDR3: CASSFGTGGRNEQFF; DNA: TGTGCCAGCAGCTTCGGGACAGGGGGCAGGAATGAGCAGTTCTTC
D: -; size: -; V: TRBV21-1; J: TRBJ1-2; CDR3: CPSNFYGYTF; DNA: TGTCCTAGTAACTTCTATGGCTACACCTTC
D: TRBD1; size: -; V: TRBV30; J: TRBJ2-3; CDR3: CAWRYGQGITDTQYF; DNA: TGTGCCTGGAGATATGGACAGGGGATCACAGATACGCAGTATTTT
D: -; size: once; V: TRBV5-1; J: TRBJ2-5; CDR3: CASSFQSGETQYF; DNA: TGCGCCAGCAGCTTCCAATCGGGAGAGACCCAGTACTTC
D: -; size: -; V: TRBV14; J: TRBJ1-1; CDR3: CASSRSSYTEAFF; DNA: TGTGCCAGCAGTCGTTCTTCTTACACTGAAGCTTTCTTT
D: -; size: -; V: TRBV28; J: TRBJ2-3; CDR3: CASSPGARGTQYF; DNA: TGTGCCAGCAGCCCAGGGGCAAGAGGTACGCAGTATTTT